This TCR beta chain was profiled in a study of T cell changes during pregnancy in multiple sclerosis. Generated by immunoSEQ multiplex PCR, the TCRdb table keeps only in-frame clones and is missing some. The repertoire holds approximately 70,000 clones, with 80% to 95% as singletons. Sample: peripheral blood, taken in the second trimester of pregnancy. The source of this sequence is a female donor with multiple sclerosis, enrolled in a pregnancy study.

The CDR3 nucleotides read TGTGCCAGCAGCTTCGGGTTAAATGAGCAGTTCTTC. This sequence encodes CASSFGLNEQFF. The chain has TRBV11-1 and TRBJ2-1; D ambiguous. The length of the CDR3 is 12 residues. V lost 3 bases and J 7 bases, leaving 7 bases between the germline ends. The V gene's germline CDR1 is SGHAT and CDR2 FQDESV (reference sequence).